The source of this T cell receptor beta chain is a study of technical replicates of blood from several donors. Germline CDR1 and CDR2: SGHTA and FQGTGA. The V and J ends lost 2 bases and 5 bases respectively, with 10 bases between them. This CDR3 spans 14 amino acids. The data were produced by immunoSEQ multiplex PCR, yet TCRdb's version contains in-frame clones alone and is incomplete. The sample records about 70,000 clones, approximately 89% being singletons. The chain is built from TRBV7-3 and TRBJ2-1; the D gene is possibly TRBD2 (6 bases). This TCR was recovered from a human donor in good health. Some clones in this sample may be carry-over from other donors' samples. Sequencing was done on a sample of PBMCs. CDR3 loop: CASSLGLTNNEQFF. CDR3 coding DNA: TGTGCCAGCAGCTTAGGACTAACAAACAATGAGCAGTTCTTC.